These 12 T cell receptor beta chains were all obtained from the same sample, sequenced in a study of blood T cell repertoires in COVID-19. Method: immunoSEQ multiplex PCR; TCRdb's copy keeps in-frame clones and lacks some. The sample includes fewer than 500,000 clones, 75% to 90% of them seen just once. Material for sequencing was PBMCs or T cells enriched from blood (not recorded which). These receptors originate from a man aged 25-45 years who had recovered from COVID-19.

The V gene is TRBV5-1, the J gene TRBJ1-1; 7 bases map to TRBD1. The CDR3 runs to 14 residues. V gave up 5 bases and J gave up 0 bases; unmatched junction bases: 4. Germline lookup yields CDR1 SGHRS and CDR2 YFSETQ. Written as DNA, the CDR3 is TGCGCCAGCAGATGGGGACAGCTGAACACTGAAGCTTTCTTT. The encoded protein is CASRWGQLNTEAFF.

The V gene is TRBV3-1 (or the pseudogene TRBV3-2), the J gene TRBJ1-5; 7 bases align to TRBD1. Trimming removed 1 base from V and 11 bases from J; junction bases left unmatched: 14. Germline V gives CDR1 LGHDT, CDR2 YNNKEL (reference sequence). CDR3 length equals 16 residues. This CDR3 is CASSQGGSGTAGSQHF. CDR3 DNA sequence: TGTGCCAGCAGCCAAGGGGGTAGCGGGACAGCCGGGTCCCAGCATTTT.

The chain combines TRBV27 with TRBJ1-5, with D possibly being TRBD1 (5 bases). There are 13 residues in the CDR3. Trimming stripped 6 bases from V and 6 bases from J, with 12 bases between. Germline CDR1 is MNHEY and CDR2 is SMNVEV (reference sequence). CDR3 loop: CASRPAGGQPQHF. The CDR3 bases are TGTGCCAGCAGACCCGCCGGGGGTCAGCCCCAGCATTTT.

The V call is TRBV12-3 or TRBV12-4, the J call TRBJ1-2; tentatively, D is TRBD1 (6 bases). V lost 7 bases, J lost 4 bases, and 13 bases lay in between. This CDR3 is 13 amino acids long. The CDR3 DNA is TGTGCCAGCACCCAGACAGGATTCTATGGCTACACCTTC. Residues: CASTQTGFYGYTF.

The chain employs TRBV21-1 and TRBJ1-5; the D call TRBD1 from the table was never checked on the DNA. TRBV21-1 is termed a pseudogene. CDR3 size: 19 residues. The CDR3 sequence is CASSKLGEGADRVNQPQHF. As DNA, the CDR3 is TGTGCCAGCAGCAAATTAGGGGAAGGGGCCGACAGAGTCAATCAGCCCCAGCATTTT.

The chain joins TRBV7-9 to TRBJ1-1, with no clear D. Trimming stripped 4 bases from V and 9 bases from J, with 3 bases between. The CDR3 length is 9 residues. CDR1 SEHNR and CDR2 FQNEAQ come from the germline V gene (reference sequence). The CDR3 is CASSSKAFF. The CDR3 bases are TGTGCCAGCAGCTCCAAAGCTTTCTTT.

The chain employs TRBV7-9 and TRBJ2-5; TRBD1 matches 10 bases. V gave up 5 bases and J gave up 5 bases; unmatched junction bases: 11. CDR1 and CDR2 from the germline V gene are SEHNR and FQNEAQ (reference sequence). The length of the CDR3 is 16 residues. The CDR3 loop reads CASSQNPGQGLETQYF. CDR3 DNA sequence: TGTGCCAGCAGCCAAAATCCGGGACAGGGGCTTGAGACCCAGTACTTC.

The chain couples TRBV29-1 to TRBJ1-4; 9 nucleotides line up with TRBD1. The J segment lost 7 bases and the V segment lost 0 bases, leaving 3 bases of the junction unmatched. The germline gives CDR1 SQVTM, CDR2 ANQGSEA. This CDR3 has 14 residues. CDR3 protein: CSVEETGGAEKLFF. The DNA of the CDR3 is TGCAGCGTTGAAGAGACAGGGGGGGCTGAAAAACTGTTTTTT.

This chain joins TRBV28 and TRBJ1-1, with D possibly TRBD1 on 6 matching bases. The V end was cut by 10 bases, the J end by 7 bases, with 16 bases between. Germline loops: CDR1 MDHEN, CDR2 SYDVKM. This CDR3 is built from 12 residues. Here the CDR3 DNA reads TGTGCCATTCGGACAGCTGATCTTGAAGCTTTCTTT. It translates to CAIRTADLEAFF.

The chain employs TRBV5-6 and TRBJ2-5; 9 bases agree with TRBD2. The CDR3 extends over 15 amino acids. Germline lookup yields CDR1 SGHDT and CDR2 YYEEEE. V was pared by 1 base and J by 5 bases, with 6 bases of the junction left unmatched. The CDR3 DNA reads TGTGCCAGCAGCTTGAGGCGGGAGGGCCGTGAGACCCAGTACTTC. The encoded protein is CASSLRREGRETQYF.

This clone was recorded at least ten times. The chain employs TRBV28 and TRBJ1-4; D is ambiguous. Germline V gene lookup returns CDR1 MDHEN and CDR2 SYDVKM. The CDR3 sequence is 13 residues long. V lost 4 bases, J lost 5 bases, and 8 bases lay in between. The CDR3 DNA sequence: TGTGCCAGCAGTTCCCCAGGAAATGAAAAACTGTTTTTT. It encodes CASSSPGNEKLFF.

Remarks on this clone: This specimen includes other DNA sequences encoding the same CDR3. The J gene is TRBJ2-3, the V gene TRBV5-1; unclear D gene. The length of the CDR3 is 14 residues. V was clipped by 4 bases and J by 3 bases, with 12 bases between them. Germline-derived CDR1 and CDR2 are SGHRS and YFSETQ. The CDR3 is CASSPGGSTDTQYF. DNA for the CDR3: TGCGCCAGCAGCCCGGGTGGGTCGACAGATACGCAGTATTTT.